These T cell receptor beta chains were read from a single sample in a study of human thymus T cells. TCRdb keeps only in-frame clones here, not all; method: immunoSEQ multiplex PCR. The sample lists 78,000 or so clones; just over 95% were seen once. The source material was thymus tissue. These receptors originate from a boy younger than two with a congenital heart defect but otherwise immunologically healthy. Both conserved end residues are trimmed from each CDR3. Fields, in order: V gene, J gene, CDR3 protein.

TRBV2	TRBJ1-4	ASSNEQGALGREKLF
TRBV27	TRBJ1-5	ASTPVNPLRDGNQPQH
TRBV7-2	TRBJ1-2	ASSPKIQSYT
TRBV9	TRBJ2-1	ASSPPLNFNPGNEQF
TRBV7-2	TRBJ1-2	ASSWGQIYGYT
TRBV15	TRBJ2-1	ATSRETSGRAYNEQF
TRBV6-6	TRBJ1-5	ASSYSLPQPQH
TRBV6-1	TRBJ1-5	ASSGGGRGEYSNQPQH
TRBV7-9	TRBJ1-4	ASSRDRGENEKLF
TRBV2	TRBJ1-1	ASSGGSGAEAF
TRBV19	TRBJ1-4	ASSPAGTSNEKLF
TRBV5-6	TRBJ1-2	ASSFGAFYGYT
TRBV27	TRBJ2-2	ASSYRAGELF
TRBV7-9	TRBJ2-7	ASSLAGRPDEQY
TRBV7-2	TRBJ1-6	ASSSPRHRVKGSPLH
TRBV19	TRBJ2-5	ASSDRDRQWETQY
TRBV14	TRBJ2-4	ASSQDSAPGAIQY
TRBV2	TRBJ2-1	ASRAVLALNEQF
TRBV28	TRBJ2-1	ASSLRRGPYNEQF
TRBV5-6	TRBJ2-7	ASSWQTGIYYEQY
TRBV5-4	TRBJ1-1	ASSLAVTGASTGEAF
TRBV5-4	TRBJ2-5	ASSGDREGETQY
TRBV5-1	TRBJ2-7	ASSEWDRTYEQY
TRBV21-1	TRBJ2-3	ASSKGRSGETKDTQY
TRBV11-1	TRBJ2-7	ASSRDSGNYEQY
TRBV19	TRBJ2-4	ASRLAGGPGKNIQY
TRBV5-6	TRBJ1-2	ASSLGQGANYGYT
TRBV4-2	TRBJ2-2	ASSQEGGGVSRELF
TRBV18	TRBJ2-7	ASSTSNRYEQY
TRBV19	TRBJ2-1	ASTLGTGGQGPPNNEQF
TRBV7-2	TRBJ1-3	ASSSEHRRGNTIY
TRBV27	TRBJ2-7	ASSLSPTQHREYSYEQY
TRBV6-1	TRBJ1-5	ASSEGGPI
TRBV19	TRBJ1-1	ASSKQGEAF
TRBV27	TRBJ1-6	ASSPTDRESNSPLH
TRBV27	TRBJ2-5	ASSSNGESYQETQY
TRBV6-1	TRBJ1-4	ASSMAQGRNEKLF
TRBV6-1	TRBJ2-3	ASSDPPGQGTDTQY
TRBV29-1	TRBJ2-3	SVADRVPPDTQY
TRBV28	TRBJ1-1	ASSLWANTEAF
TRBV4-1	TRBJ2-3	ASSQLDYPRADTQY
TRBV4-3	TRBJ1-3	ASSQEPGNTIY
TRBV28	TRBJ1-3	ASRLMQGLAGNTIY
TRBV5-1	TRBJ2-3	ASSFSGTSGRVVTDTQY
TRBV12-5	TRBJ2-4	ASDPWGRWPKNIQY
TRBV2	TRBJ2-7	ASSRAGQY
TRBV7-7	TRBJ2-1	ASSPGHYSYNEQF